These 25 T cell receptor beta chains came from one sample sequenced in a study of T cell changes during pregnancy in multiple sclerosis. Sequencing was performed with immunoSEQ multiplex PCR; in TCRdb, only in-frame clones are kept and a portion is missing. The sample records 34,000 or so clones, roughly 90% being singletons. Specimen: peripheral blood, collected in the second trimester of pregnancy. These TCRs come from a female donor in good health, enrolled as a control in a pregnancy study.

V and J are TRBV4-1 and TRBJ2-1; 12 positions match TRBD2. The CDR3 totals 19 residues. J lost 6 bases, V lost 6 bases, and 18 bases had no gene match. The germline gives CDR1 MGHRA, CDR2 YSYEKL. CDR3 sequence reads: CASRPLTGLAGNRVNEQFF. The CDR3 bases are TGCGCCAGCAGGCCACTGACGGGACTAGCGGGTAATAGGGTCAATGAGCAGTTCTTC.

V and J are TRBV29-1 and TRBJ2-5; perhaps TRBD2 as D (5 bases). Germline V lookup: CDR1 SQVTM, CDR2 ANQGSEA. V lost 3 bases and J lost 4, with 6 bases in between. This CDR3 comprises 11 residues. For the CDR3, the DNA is TGCAGCGTTGATGGAGGAGAGACCCAGTACTTC. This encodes CSVDGGETQYF. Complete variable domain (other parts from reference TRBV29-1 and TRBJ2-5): SAVISQKPSRDICQRGTSLTIQCQVDSQVTMMFWYRQQPGQSLTLIATANQGSEATYESGFVIDKFPISRPNLTFSTLTVSNMSPEDSSIYLCSVDGGETQYFGPGTRLLVL.

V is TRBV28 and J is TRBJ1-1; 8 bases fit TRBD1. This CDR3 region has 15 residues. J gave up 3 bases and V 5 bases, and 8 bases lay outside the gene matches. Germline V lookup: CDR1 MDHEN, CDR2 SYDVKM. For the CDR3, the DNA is TGTGCCAGCAGTCCCTTCCAGGGGGCATACACTGAAGCTTTCTTT. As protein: CASSPFQGAYTEAFF.

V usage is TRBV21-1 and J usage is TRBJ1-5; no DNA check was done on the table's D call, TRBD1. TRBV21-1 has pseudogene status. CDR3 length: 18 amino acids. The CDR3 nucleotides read TGTGCCAGCAGCCTAACGACAGGGTCGACGGATGAAGCGCAGCCCCAGCATTTT. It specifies CASSLTTGSTDEAQPQHF.

In DNA form, the CDR3 reads TGTGCCAGTAGTGTGGGACTAGCGGGATCTAGCACAGATACGCAGTATTTT. Translating it yields CASSVGLAGSSTDTQYF. The V gene is TRBV19, the J gene TRBJ2-3; 13 bases line up with TRBD2. The CDR3 covers 17 residues. Looked up from germline, CDR1 is LNHDA and CDR2 is SQIVND (reference sequence). The V gene end was trimmed by 5 bases and the J gene end by 0 bases; junction bases not matched to a gene: 5.

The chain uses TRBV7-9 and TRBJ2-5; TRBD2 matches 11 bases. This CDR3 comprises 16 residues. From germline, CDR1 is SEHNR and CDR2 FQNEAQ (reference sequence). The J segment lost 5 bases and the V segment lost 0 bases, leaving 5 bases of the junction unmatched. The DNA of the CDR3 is TGTGCCAGCAGCTTAGCTAGCGGGGGGGCTACGGAGACCCAGTACTTC. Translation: CASSLASGGATETQYF.

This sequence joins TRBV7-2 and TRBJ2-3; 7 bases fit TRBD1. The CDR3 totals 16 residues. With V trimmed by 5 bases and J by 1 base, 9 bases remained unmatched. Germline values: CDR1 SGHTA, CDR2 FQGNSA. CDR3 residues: CASSRKDRVGTDTQYF. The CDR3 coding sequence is TGTGCCAGCAGCCGGAAAGACAGGGTTGGCACAGATACGCAGTATTTT.

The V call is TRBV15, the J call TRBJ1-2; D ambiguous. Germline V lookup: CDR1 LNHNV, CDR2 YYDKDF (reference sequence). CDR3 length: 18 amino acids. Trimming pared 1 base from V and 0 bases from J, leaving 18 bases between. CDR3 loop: CATSRAPLLHQSNYGYTF. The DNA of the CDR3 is TGTGCCACCAGCAGAGCCCCATTACTACATCAGTCTAACTATGGCTACACCTTC.

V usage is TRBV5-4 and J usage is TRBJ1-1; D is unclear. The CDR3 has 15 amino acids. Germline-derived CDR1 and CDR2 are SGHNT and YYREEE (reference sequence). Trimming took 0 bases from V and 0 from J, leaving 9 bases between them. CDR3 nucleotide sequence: TGTGCCAGCAGCTTGGTAGGAGTCATGAACACTGAAGCTTTCTTT. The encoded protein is CASSLVGVMNTEAFF.

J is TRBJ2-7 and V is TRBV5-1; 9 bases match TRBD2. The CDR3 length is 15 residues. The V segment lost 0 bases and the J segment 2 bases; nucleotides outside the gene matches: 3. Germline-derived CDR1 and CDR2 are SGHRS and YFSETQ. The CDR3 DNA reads TGCGCCAGCAGCTTGGTAGCGGGGGAGGCCTACGAGCAGTACTTC. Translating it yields CASSLVAGEAYEQYF.

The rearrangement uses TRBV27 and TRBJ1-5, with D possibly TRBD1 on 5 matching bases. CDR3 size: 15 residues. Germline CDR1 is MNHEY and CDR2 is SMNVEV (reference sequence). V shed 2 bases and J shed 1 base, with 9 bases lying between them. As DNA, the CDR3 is TGTGCCAGCAGTTTAGACAGCATGAGCAATCAGCCCCAGCATTTT. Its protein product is CASSLDSMSNQPQHF.

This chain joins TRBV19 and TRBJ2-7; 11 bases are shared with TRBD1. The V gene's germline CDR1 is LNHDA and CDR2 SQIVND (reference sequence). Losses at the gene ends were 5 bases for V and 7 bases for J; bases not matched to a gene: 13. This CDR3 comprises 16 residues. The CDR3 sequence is CASSPSSGQGGYEQYF. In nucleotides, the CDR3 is TGTGCCAGTAGTCCGAGTTCGGGACAGGGGGGTTATGAGCAGTACTTC.

In nucleotides, the CDR3 is TGTGCCAGCAGCCGTATAGGGGCAGGGCCTTACACTGAAGCTTTCTTT. Translating gives CASSRIGAGPYTEAFF. The chain uses TRBV7-9 and TRBJ1-1; tentatively, D is TRBD1 (5 bases). Germline assignment: CDR1 SEHNR and CDR2 FQNEAQ (reference sequence). Trimming pared 5 bases from V and 3 bases from J, leaving 19 bases between. The CDR3 has 16 amino acids.

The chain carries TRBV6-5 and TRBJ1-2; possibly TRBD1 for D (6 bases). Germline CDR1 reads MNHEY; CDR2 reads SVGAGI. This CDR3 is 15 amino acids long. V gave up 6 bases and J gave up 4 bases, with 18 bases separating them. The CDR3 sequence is CASRRSNRDAYGYTF. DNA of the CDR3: TGTGCCAGCAGACGCTCAAACAGGGACGCCTATGGCTACACCTTC.

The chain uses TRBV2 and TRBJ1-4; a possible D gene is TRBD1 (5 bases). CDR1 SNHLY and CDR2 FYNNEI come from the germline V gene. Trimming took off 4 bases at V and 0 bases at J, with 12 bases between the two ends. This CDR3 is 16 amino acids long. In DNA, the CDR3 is TGTGCCAGCAGTGGCGCGGGGGTTCCAACTAATGAAAAACTGTTTTTT. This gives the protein CASSGAGVPTNEKLFF.

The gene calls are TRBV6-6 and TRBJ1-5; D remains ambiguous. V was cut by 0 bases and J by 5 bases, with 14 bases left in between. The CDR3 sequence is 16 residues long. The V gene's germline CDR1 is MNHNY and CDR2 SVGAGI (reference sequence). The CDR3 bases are TGTGCCAGCAGTTACTCCATCCCGGGGAGGTATCAGCCCCAGCATTTT. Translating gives CASSYSIPGRYQPQHF.

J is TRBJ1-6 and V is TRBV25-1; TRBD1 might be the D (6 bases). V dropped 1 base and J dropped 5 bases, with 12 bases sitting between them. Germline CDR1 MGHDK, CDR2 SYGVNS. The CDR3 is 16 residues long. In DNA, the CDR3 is TGTGCCAGCAGTGAATGGGGAGGGGGAAATAATTCACCCCTCCACTTT. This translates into CASSEWGGGNNSPLHF.

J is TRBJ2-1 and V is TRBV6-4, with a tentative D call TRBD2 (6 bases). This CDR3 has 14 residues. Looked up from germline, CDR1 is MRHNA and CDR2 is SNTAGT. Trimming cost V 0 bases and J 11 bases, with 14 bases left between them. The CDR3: CASSDSGDSGQQFF. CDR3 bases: TGTGCCAGCAGTGACTCCGGAGATAGCGGCCAGCAGTTCTTC.

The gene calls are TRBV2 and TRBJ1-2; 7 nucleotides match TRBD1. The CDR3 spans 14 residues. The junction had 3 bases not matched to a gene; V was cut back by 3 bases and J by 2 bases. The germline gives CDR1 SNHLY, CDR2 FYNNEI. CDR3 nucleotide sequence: TGTGCCAGCAGTGACGACAGGGCGAACTATGGCTACACCTTC. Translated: CASSDDRANYGYTF.

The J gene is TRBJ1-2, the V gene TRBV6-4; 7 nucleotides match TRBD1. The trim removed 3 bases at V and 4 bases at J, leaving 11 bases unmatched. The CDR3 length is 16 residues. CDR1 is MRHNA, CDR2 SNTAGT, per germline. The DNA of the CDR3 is TGTGCCAGCAGTGAGGCCTCCACAGGGGCATCCTATGGCTACACCTTC. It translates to CASSEASTGASYGYTF.

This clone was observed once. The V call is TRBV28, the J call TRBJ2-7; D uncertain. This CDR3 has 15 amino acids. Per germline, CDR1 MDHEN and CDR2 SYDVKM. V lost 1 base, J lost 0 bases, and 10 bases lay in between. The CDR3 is CASSLSSTNSYEQYF. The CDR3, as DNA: TGTGCCAGCAGTTTATCGTCCACTAACTCCTACGAGCAGTACTTC.

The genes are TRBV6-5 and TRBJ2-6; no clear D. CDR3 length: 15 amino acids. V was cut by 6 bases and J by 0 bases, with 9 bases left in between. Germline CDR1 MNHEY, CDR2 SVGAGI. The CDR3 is CASSPSGSGANVLTF. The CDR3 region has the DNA TGTGCCAGCAGCCCCTCCGGCTCTGGGGCCAACGTCCTGACTTTC.

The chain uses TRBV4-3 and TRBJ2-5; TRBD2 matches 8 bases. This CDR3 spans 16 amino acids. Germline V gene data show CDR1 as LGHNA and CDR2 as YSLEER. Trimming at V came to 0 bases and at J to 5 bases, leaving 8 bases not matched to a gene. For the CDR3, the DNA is TGCGCCAGCAGCCAAGATTTGACGGGGGGGCCCGAGACCCAGTACTTC. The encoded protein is CASSQDLTGGPETQYF.

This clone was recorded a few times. CDR3 nucleotide sequence: TGTGCCACCAGCAGAGAGATTGAGGATGGCTACACCTTC. This translates into CATSREIEDGYTF. The gene calls are TRBV15 and TRBJ1-2; D is unresolved. V was cut by 0 bases and J by 6 bases, with 8 bases left in between. This CDR3 region has 13 residues. Germline V gene data show CDR1 as LNHNV and CDR2 as YYDKDF (reference sequence).

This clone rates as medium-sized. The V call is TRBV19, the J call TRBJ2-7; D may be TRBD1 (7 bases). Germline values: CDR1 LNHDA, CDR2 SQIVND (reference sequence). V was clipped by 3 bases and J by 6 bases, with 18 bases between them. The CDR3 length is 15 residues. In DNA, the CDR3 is TGTGCCAGTAGTATCGGAGGGGGCGCCGGGTCCGAGCAGTACTTC. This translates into CASSIGGGAGSEQYF.